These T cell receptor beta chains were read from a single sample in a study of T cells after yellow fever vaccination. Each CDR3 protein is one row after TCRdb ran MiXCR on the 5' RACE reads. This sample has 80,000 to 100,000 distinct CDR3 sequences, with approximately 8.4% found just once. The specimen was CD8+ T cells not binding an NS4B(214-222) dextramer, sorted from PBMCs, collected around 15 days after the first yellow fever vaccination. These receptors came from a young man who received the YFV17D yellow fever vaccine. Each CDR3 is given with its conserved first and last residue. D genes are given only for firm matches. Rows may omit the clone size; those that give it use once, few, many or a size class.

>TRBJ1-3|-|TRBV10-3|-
TGTGCCCTCCGGAACGCAGCCGGAAACACCATATATTTT
CALRNAAGNTIYF
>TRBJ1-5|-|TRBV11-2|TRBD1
TGTGCCAGCAGCTATCGGACAGGGAGGAATCAGCCCCAGCATTTT
CASSYRTGRNQPQHF
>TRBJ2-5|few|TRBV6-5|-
TGTGCCAGCAGTTACTCCTCCGCGGTGACCCAGTACTTC
CASSYSSAVTQYF
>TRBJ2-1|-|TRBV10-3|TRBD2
TGTGCCATCAGTGAAAGACTAGCGGGGGGGTCTACCTCCTACAATGAGCAGTTCTTC
CAISERLAGGSTSYNEQFF
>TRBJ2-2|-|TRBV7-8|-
TGTGCCAGCAGCTTTACCACCGGGGAGCTGTTTTTT
CASSFTTGELFF
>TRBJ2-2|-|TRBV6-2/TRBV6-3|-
TGTGCCAGCAGTTACCCCACTAGTTTGGGCGGGGAGCTGTTTTTT
CASSYPTSLGGELFF
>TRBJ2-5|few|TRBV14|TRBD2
TGTGCCAGCAGCCGGATAGGAGAAGCGGGACTGAGCAATCAAGAGACCCAGTACTTC
CASSRIGEAGLSNQETQYF
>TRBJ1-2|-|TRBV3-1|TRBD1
TGTGCCAGCAGCCCAAACTGGGGGACAGTTGATGGCTACACCTTC
CASSPNWGTVDGYTF
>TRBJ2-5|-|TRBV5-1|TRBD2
TGCGCCAGCAGCAGGGGACTAGTAGGGGAAGAGACCCAGTACTTC
CASSRGLVGEETQYF
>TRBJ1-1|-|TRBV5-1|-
TGCGCCAGCATGGGTATGAACACTGAAGCTTTCTTT
CASMGMNTEAFF
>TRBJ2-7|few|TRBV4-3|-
TGCGCCAGCAGCCAAGTCAGGGGTAACTACGAGCAGTACTTC
CASSQVRGNYEQYF
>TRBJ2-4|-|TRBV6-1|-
TGTGCCAGCAGTGAATGGGTGCCATCCAAAAACATTCAGTACTTC
CASSEWVPSKNIQYF
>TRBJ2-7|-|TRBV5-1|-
TGCGCCAGCAGCGGCGGGTACAAGCAGTACTTC
CASSGGYKQYF
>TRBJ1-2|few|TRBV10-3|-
TGTGCCATCAGGGGGGACGACCATCTAGGCTACACCTTC
CAIRGDDHLGYTF
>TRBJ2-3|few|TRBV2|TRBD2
TGTGCCAGCAGCGTACAGTCTAGCGGGGTGATGGGCACAGATACGCAGTATTTT
CASSVQSSGVMGTDTQYF
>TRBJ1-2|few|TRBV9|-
TGTGCCAGCAGCTCGGCTACAGAGTTCGGTAACTATGGCTACACCTTC
CASSSATEFGNYGYTF
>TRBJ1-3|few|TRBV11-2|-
TGTGCCAGCAGCCCCCCTGGGGGTGGAAACACCATATATTTT
CASSPPGGGNTIYF
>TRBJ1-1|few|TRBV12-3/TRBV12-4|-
TGTGCCAGCTGGGGTGGGGCTGAAGCTTTCTTT
CASWGGAEAFF
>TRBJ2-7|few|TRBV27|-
TGTGCCAGCAGTTCAGGGACCTTCTTTCACGAGCAGTACTTC
CASSSGTFFHEQYF
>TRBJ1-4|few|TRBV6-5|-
TGTGCCAGCAGTTTGAGTCAGCCTAATGAAAAACTGTTTTTT
CASSLSQPNEKLFF
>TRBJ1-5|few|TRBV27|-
TGTGCCAGCAGTTTGGTGGGGGACAATCAGCCCCAGCATTTT
CASSLVGDNQPQHF
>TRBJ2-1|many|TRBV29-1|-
TGCAGCGTTGAAGGGCAGGGAGGATCCTACAATGAGCAGTTCTTC
CSVEGQGGSYNEQFF
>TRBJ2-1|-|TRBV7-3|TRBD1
TGTGCCAGCAGCTACTCGGGACAGGTGAACAATGAGCAGTTCTTC
CASSYSGQVNNEQFF
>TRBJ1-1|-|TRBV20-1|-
TGCAGTGCTAGGCGACGAGTCACTGAAGCTTTCTTT
CSARRRVTEAFF